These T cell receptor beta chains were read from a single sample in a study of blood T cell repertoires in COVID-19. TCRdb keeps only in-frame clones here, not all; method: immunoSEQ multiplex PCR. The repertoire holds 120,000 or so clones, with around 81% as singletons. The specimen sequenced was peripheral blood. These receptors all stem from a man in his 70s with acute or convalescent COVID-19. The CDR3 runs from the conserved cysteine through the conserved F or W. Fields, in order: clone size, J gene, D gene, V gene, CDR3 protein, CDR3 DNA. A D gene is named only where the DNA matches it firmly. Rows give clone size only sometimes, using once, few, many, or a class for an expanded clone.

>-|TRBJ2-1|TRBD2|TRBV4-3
CASSQDIAGGRREQFF
TGCGCCAGCAGCCAAGATATCGCGGGGGGCCGGAGGGAGCAGTTCTTC
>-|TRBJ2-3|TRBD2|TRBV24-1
CATSDPSPSGGARDTQYF
TGTGCCACCAGTGATCCTTCCCCGAGCGGGGGGGCTAGAGATACGCAGTATTTT
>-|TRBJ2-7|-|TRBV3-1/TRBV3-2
CASSHYRDRLEQYF
TGTGCCAGCAGCCATTACAGGGACCGACTCGAGCAGTACTTC
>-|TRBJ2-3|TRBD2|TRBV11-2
CASSLVLAGDDTQYF
TGTGCCAGCAGCTTAGTGCTAGCGGGGGACGATACGCAGTATTTT
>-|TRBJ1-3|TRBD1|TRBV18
CASSPTGGTGNTIYF
TGTGCCAGCTCACCGACAGGGGGGACTGGAAACACCATATATTTT
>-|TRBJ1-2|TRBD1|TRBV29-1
CSVGQGDYYGYTF
TGCAGCGTTGGACAGGGTGATTACTATGGCTACACCTTC
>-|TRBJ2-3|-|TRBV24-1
CATSVASTDTQYF
TGTGCCACCAGTGTGGCCAGCACAGATACGCAGTATTTT
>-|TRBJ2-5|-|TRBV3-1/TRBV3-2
CASSHSSWGLETQYF
TGTGCCAGCAGCCACTCTAGCTGGGGGCTGGAGACCCAGTACTTC
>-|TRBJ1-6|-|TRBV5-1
CASSFGSSDALHF
TGCGCCAGCAGCTTCGGGTCGAGCGACGCCCTCCACTTT
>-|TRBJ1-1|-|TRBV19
CASILRGWDTEAFF
TGTGCCAGTATTCTTCGGGGTTGGGACACTGAAGCTTTCTTT
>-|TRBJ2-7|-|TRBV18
CASSPASRDEQYF
TGTGCCAGCTCACCCGCCTCTCGGGACGAGCAGTACTTC
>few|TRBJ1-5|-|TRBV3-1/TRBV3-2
CASSQGAVQPQHF
TGTGCCAGCAGCCAAGGGGCCGTTCAGCCCCAGCATTTT
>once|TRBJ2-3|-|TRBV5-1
CASSSSGVDTQYF
TGCGCCAGCAGCTCTTCGGGGGTTGATACGCAGTATTTT
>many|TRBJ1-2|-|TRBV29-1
CSVEGRDWGYTF
TGCAGCGTTGAAGGACGGGACTGGGGCTACACCTTC
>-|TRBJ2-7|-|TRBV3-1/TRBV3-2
CASSQRTGPGYEQYF
TGTGCCAGCAGCCAGAGAACAGGGCCCGGCTACGAGCAGTACTTC
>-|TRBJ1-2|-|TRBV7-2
CASSPQGVGYTF
TGTGCCAGCAGTCCCCAGGGCGTGGGCTACACCTTC
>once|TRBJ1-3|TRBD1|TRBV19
CASSTLQGDTIYF
TGTGCCAGTAGTACCCTACAGGGGGACACCATATATTTT
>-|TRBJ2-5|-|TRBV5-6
CASSLTPSQETQYF
TGTGCCAGCAGCTTGACACCTAGCCAAGAGACCCAGTACTTC
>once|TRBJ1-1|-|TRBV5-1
CASSLALRAVSDTEAFF
TGCGCCAGCAGCTTGGCGCTCAGGGCGGTTTCTGACACTGAAGCTTTCTTT
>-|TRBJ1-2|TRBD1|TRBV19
CASSPDRIWDRVNNYGYTF
TGTGCCAGTAGTCCAGATCGGATTTGGGACAGGGTTAATAACTATGGCTACACCTTC
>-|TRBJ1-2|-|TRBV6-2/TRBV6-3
CASSYSMAGEYGYTF
TGTGCCAGCAGTTACTCGATGGCAGGGGAGTATGGCTACACCTTC
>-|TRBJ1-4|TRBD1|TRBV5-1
CASSPGQGREKLFF
TGCGCCAGCAGCCCCGGACAGGGTCGGGAAAAACTGTTTTTT
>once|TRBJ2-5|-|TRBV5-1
CASSLGRGARAQYF
TGCGCCAGCAGCTTGGGACGGGGGGCAAGGGCCCAGTACTTC
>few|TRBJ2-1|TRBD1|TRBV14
CASSQDRGPRGEQFF
TGTGCCAGCAGCCAAGATAGGGGGCCGAGGGGTGAGCAGTTCTTC
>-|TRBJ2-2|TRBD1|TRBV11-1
CASSLTGGATGELFF
TGTGCCAGCAGCTTGACAGGGGGCGCGACCGGGGAGCTGTTTTTT
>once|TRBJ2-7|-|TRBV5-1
CASRSDTSSSYEQYF
TGCGCCAGCAGAAGTGACACCTCGAGCTCCTACGAGCAGTACTTC
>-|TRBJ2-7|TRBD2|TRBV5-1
CASSLDRREYEQYF
TGCGCCAGCAGCTTGGACAGGCGGGAGTACGAGCAGTACTTC